Each of the 14 T cell receptor beta chains below was sequenced from the same sample in a study of blood T cell repertoires in COVID-19. Generated by immunoSEQ multiplex PCR, the TCRdb table keeps only in-frame clones and is missing some. The table lists approximately 360,000 clones, 70% to 90% of them singletons. The sample consisted of PBMCs or T cells enriched from blood (not recorded which). The receptor source for this set is a man aged 35 to 55 in a cohort exposed to, infected with or recovered from COVID-19 (not recorded which).

The V call is TRBV5-5, the J call TRBJ2-5; tentative D call: TRBD1 (6 bases). Germline V gene lookup returns CDR1 SGHKS and CDR2 YYEKEE (reference sequence). The V end was cut by 0 bases, the J end by 2 bases, with 14 bases between. The CDR3 is 16 residues long. In DNA form, the CDR3 reads TGTGCCAGCAGCTTGGTTCCCCCGACAGGACAAGAGACCCAGTACTTC. Its translation is CASSLVPPTGQETQYF.

This clone was picked up one time. The genes are TRBV27 and TRBJ1-2, with 9 bases matching TRBD1. Germline V gene lookup returns CDR1 MNHEY and CDR2 SMNVEV (reference sequence). The length of the CDR3 is 14 residues. The V and J ends lost 4 bases and 4 bases, in that order; junction bases with no gene match: 4. The CDR3 protein is CASSSGQGSYGYTF. CDR3 sequence (DNA): TGTGCCAGCAGTTCGGGACAGGGCTCCTATGGCTACACCTTC.

Note on this clone: Distinct nucleotide sequences in the sample also encode this CDR3. This chain joins TRBV5-1 and TRBJ1-5; a possible D gene is TRBD1 (6 bases). Trimming stripped 1 base from V and 1 base from J, with 6 bases between. From germline, CDR1 is SGHRS and CDR2 YFSETQ. This CDR3 is 14 amino acids long. The CDR3: CASSLTGSNQPQHF. For the CDR3, the DNA is TGCGCCAGCAGCTTGACAGGGAGCAATCAGCCCCAGCATTTT.

The rearrangement joins TRBV2 to TRBJ2-3; D is possibly TRBD2 (6 bases). Trimming removed 6 bases at V and 3 bases at J, with 13 bases between. The CDR3 runs to 14 residues. Germline assignment: CDR1 SNHLY and CDR2 FYNNEI. Here the CDR3 reads CASRRLVPTDTQYF. The CDR3 region has the DNA TGTGCCAGCAGAAGACTAGTACCAACAGATACGCAGTATTTT.

CDR3 in amino acids: CASSQVGSSYNSPLHF. CDR3 nucleotide sequence: TGTGCCAGCAGCCAAGTGGGGAGCTCCTATAATTCACCCCTCCACTTT. The chain employs TRBV3-1 (or the pseudogene TRBV3-2) and TRBJ1-6, with D uncertain. This CDR3 is 16 amino acids long. V was cut by 1 base and J by 0 bases, with 7 bases left in between. Germline CDR1 reads LGHDT; CDR2 reads YNNKEL (reference sequence).

This rearrangement joins TRBV2 to TRBJ2-6; no reliable D call. The CDR3 has 17 residues. V lost 4 bases, J lost 4 bases, and 17 bases lay in between. CDR1 is SNHLY, CDR2 FYNNEI, per germline. The CDR3 spells CASSAPQRLLGANVLTF. CDR3 DNA: TGTGCCAGCAGTGCGCCCCAGAGGTTGCTCGGGGCCAACGTCCTGACTTTC.

The J gene is TRBJ2-1, the V gene TRBV5-1; 8 bases align to TRBD2. Per germline, CDR1 SGHRS and CDR2 YFSETQ. With V trimmed by 3 bases and J by 3 bases, 11 bases remained unmatched. The CDR3 contains 17 residues. CDR3 protein: CASSSGSLAGSYNEQFF. The CDR3 nucleotides are TGCGCCAGCAGCTCTGGGTCTTTAGCGGGAAGCTACAATGAGCAGTTCTTC. The complete variable domain, with remaining parts taken from reference TRBV5-1 and TRBJ2-1, reads KAGVTQTPRYLIKTRGQQVTLSCSPISGHRSVSWYQQTPGQGLQFLFEYFSETQRNKGNFPGRFSGRQFSNSRSEMNVSTLELGDSALYLCASSSGSLAGSYNEQFFGPGTRLTVL.

The table lists this clone with a count of one. The genes are TRBV10-3 and TRBJ2-1; no clear D gene. V was pared by 2 bases and J by 5 bases, with 10 bases between. The CDR3 contains 14 residues. The germline V gene has CDR1 ENHRY and CDR2 SYGVKD. Written as DNA, the CDR3 is TGTGCCATCAGTGAGGGCGACGAGGACAATGAGCAGTTCTTC. Residues: CAISEGDEDNEQFF.

V is TRBV29-1 and J is TRBJ2-1; 9 bases are a match to TRBD2. This CDR3 has 15 residues. V gave up 5 bases and J gave up 1 base; unmatched junction bases: 6. Germline V lookup: CDR1 SQVTM, CDR2 ANQGSEA. CDR3 coding DNA: TGCAGCGTTCGCCTCCTAGCGGGATCCTACAATGAGCAGTTCTTC. This translates into CSVRLLAGSYNEQFF.

This clone was seen only once. V usage is TRBV7-9 and J usage is TRBJ2-2; D is possibly TRBD1 (6 bases). From germline, CDR1 is SEHNR and CDR2 FQNEAQ (reference sequence). V shed 3 bases and J shed 6 bases, with 14 bases lying between them. The CDR3 has 15 amino acids. The CDR3 DNA reads as TGTGCCAGCAGCTTTGAACAGGGACCACCCGGGGAGCTGTTTTTT. It specifies CASSFEQGPPGELFF. The full variable domain, in which reference TRBV7-9 and TRBJ2-2 provide the parts outside the CDR3, is DTGVSQNPRHKITKRGQNVTFRCDPISEHNRLYWYRQTLGQGPEFLTYFQNEAQLEKSRLLSDRFSAERPKGSFSTLEIQRTEQGDSAMYLCASSFEQGPPGELFFGEGSRLTVL.

The genes are TRBV27 and TRBJ2-1; 12 bases fit TRBD2. There are 16 residues in the CDR3. Germline CDR1 and CDR2: MNHEY and SMNVEV (reference sequence). The ends lost 5 bases at V and 8 bases at J; junction bases unmatched: 10. CDR3 sequence: CASSLSSGRASHEQFF. The CDR3 nucleotides are TGTGCCAGCAGTCTTTCTAGCGGGAGGGCCTCTCATGAGCAGTTCTTC.

The rearrangement links TRBV19 to TRBJ2-1, with 7 bases that match TRBD1. There are 16 residues in the CDR3. CDR1 and CDR2 from the germline V gene are LNHDA and SQIVND (reference sequence). V shed 4 bases, J shed 8 bases, and the junction held 14 bases outside the gene matches. Here the CDR3 reads CASSNPQGLVFYEQFF. CDR3 in DNA: TGTGCCAGTAGTAACCCACAGGGGCTTGTTTTCTATGAGCAGTTCTTC.

V is TRBV2 and J is TRBJ1-1; 7 bases fit TRBD1. CDR3 size: 13 residues. Looked up from germline, CDR1 is SNHLY and CDR2 is FYNNEI. Germline trimming cut 5 bases from V and 5 bases from J; bases unmatched to any gene: 5. The DNA for the CDR3 is TGTGCCAGCAGTCCCGCAGGGGGAACTGAAGCTTTCTTT. As protein: CASSPAGGTEAFF.

J is TRBJ2-7 and V is TRBV25-1, with 12 positions matching TRBD1. The length of the CDR3 is 17 residues. V lost 2 bases to trimming and J lost 5 bases; unmatched junction nucleotides: 10. In germline, CDR1 is MGHDK, CDR2 SYGVNS. The CDR3 loop reads CASSETTPGQGANEQYF. DNA for the CDR3: TGTGCCAGCAGTGAAACAACCCCGGGACAGGGGGCCAACGAGCAGTACTTC.